The T cell receptor (beta chain) described here comes from a study of early T cells in non-severe SARS-CoV-2 infection. Study as a whole: Alpha and beta chains were unpaired, from unsorted whole-blood bulk RNA.

As part of library construction, unique molecular identifiers were attached to individual cDNA molecules. TCRdb ran MiXCR on the 5' RACE reads and lists one entry per CDR3 protein. The repertoire holds roughly 34,000 distinct CDR3 sequences, with around 4.1% as singletons. Looked up from germline, CDR1 is DFQATT and CDR2 is SNEGSKA (reference sequence). This CDR3 has 13 residues. V was clipped by 4 bases and J by 3 bases; unmatched bases: 6. General study results and limits: VDJdb-based matching was biased toward anti-spike CD8 responses and missed private and CD4 specificities.

Turning to this clonotype: Its antigen is undetermined.

The sequenced sample was whole blood. This sequence originates from an adult who was a healthcare worker with PCR-confirmed SARS-CoV-2 infection or an uninfected control (not recorded which). This chain links TRBV20-1 with TRBJ2-7; 7 nucleotides line up with TRBD1. The CDR3: CSAIHRGDYEQYF. The CDR3 DNA sequence: TGCAGTGCTATCCACAGGGGTGACTACGAGCAGTACTTC.